The 17 T cell receptor beta chains below come from one sample, sequenced in a study of T cells in Graves' hyperthyroidism and ophthalmopathy. TCR beta CDR3 region amplification was performed from RNA transcripts. Using the HTBI primer set, a first-round RT-PCR was run on the TCR CDR3. A single record per CDR3 protein comes from TCRdb applying MiXCR to the multiplex PCR reads. The data contain 250,000 to 300,000 distinct CDR3 sequences, 13% of them singletons. The source material was blood. These receptors all stem from a woman aged 25-40 years with Graves' hyperthyroidism that later progressed to Graves' ophthalmopathy.

The V call is TRBV19, the J call TRBJ1-2, with 9 bases fitting TRBD1. V was clipped by 3 bases and J by 6 bases; unmatched bases: 8. Germline lookup yields CDR1 LNHDA and CDR2 SQIVND (reference sequence). The CDR3 length is 15 residues. The CDR3 reads CASSILWGQGNGYTF. The DNA for the CDR3 is TGTGCCAGTAGTATTTTATGGGGACAGGGTAATGGCTACACCTTC.

This clonotype was recorded a few times. This chain uses TRBV28 with TRBJ1-6; no reliable D call. Trimming removed 8 bases at V and 0 bases at J, with 20 bases between. This CDR3 is built from 18 residues. The germline V gene encodes CDR1 MDHEN and CDR2 SYDVKM. The CDR3 DNA follows: TGTGCCAGCCATCCCTCAGATAACTTCAGCTCCTATAATTCACCCCTCCACTTT. This gives the protein CASHPSDNFSSYNSPLHF.

Remarks on this clonotype: A much larger clone lies a single base off, so this may be a read error. The chain is built from TRBV5-4 and TRBJ1-2, with D possibly matching TRBD1 (5 bases). This CDR3 is 14 amino acids long. Per the germline V gene, CDR1 is SGHNT and CDR2 is YYREEE (reference sequence). CDR3 DNA: TGTGCCAGCAGCCGGGCAGGGACCCTATATGGCAACACCTTC. Protein sequence: CASSRAGTLYGNTF.

This clonotype showed up many times. The chain recombines TRBV27 with TRBJ2-1; D is perhaps TRBD2 (6 bases). This CDR3 is built from 14 residues. Trimming cost V 5 bases and J 4 bases, with 12 bases left between them. Germline V CDR1 and CDR2: MNHEY, SMNVEV (reference sequence). DNA for the CDR3: TGTGCCAGCAGTGAAGAGGGACTTTACAATGAGCAGTTCTTC. It specifies CASSEEGLYNEQFF.

Turning to this clonotype: A much larger clone lies a single base off, so this may be a read error. This rearrangement joins TRBV20-1 to TRBJ2-3, with D possibly being TRBD2 (6 bases). Germline CDR1 reads DFQATT; CDR2 reads SNEGSKA (reference sequence). The CDR3 loop spans 14 amino acids. CDR3 sequence (DNA): TGCAGTGGAACGGGAGCCTCCCTCACAGATACGCCGTATTTT. This gives the protein CSGTGASLTDTPYF.

This clonotype was counted a few times. V gene TRBV7-9 combines with J gene TRBJ1-4; D not resolved. The length of the CDR3 is 14 residues. With 3 bases removed from V and 10 bases from J, the gap between germline ends came to 15 bases. Germline CDR1 and CDR2: SEHNR and FQNEAQ (reference sequence). The CDR3 DNA is TGTGCCAGCAGCTTTAATGAGGGAGTGGGAAAACTGTTTTTT. Translated: CASSFNEGVGKLFF.

The sample holds many counts of this clonotype. V is TRBV27 and J is TRBJ1-3, with a possible D match to TRBD1 (6 bases). CDR3 size: 17 residues. Germline loops: CDR1 MNHEY, CDR2 SMNVEV (reference sequence). The V and J ends lost 5 bases and 0 bases respectively, with 17 bases between them. The CDR3 sequence is CASSPSGQRHSGNTIYF. In nucleotides, the CDR3 is TGTGCCAGCAGTCCCTCCGGACAGCGCCACTCTGGAAACACCATATATTTT.

This clonotype was seen ten or more times. CDR3 sequence reads: CASALAGQAYEQYF. The CDR3 DNA is TGTGCCAGCGCACTGGCAGGACAGGCCTACGAGCAGTACTTC. The chain recombines TRBV3-1 with TRBJ2-7, with 7 nucleotides matching TRBD1. This CDR3 has 14 residues. Trimming removed 8 bases from V and 2 bases from J; junction bases left unmatched: 9. Per germline, CDR1 LGHDT and CDR2 YNNKEL (reference sequence).

This chain uses TRBV19 with TRBJ1-5, with a possible D match to TRBD1 (5 bases). Germline V gene lookup returns CDR1 LNHDA and CDR2 SQIVND (reference sequence). The ends were cut back, 5 bases at V and 2 bases at J, with 10 bases in the middle. The CDR3 has 14 residues. The CDR3 sequence: CASSPDRRNQPQHF. Written as DNA, the CDR3 is TGTGCCAGTAGTCCCGACAGACGCAATCAGCCCCAGCATTTT.

Notes on this clonotype: A single base separates this from a much larger clone, so it may be a read error. The chain links TRBV7-2 to TRBJ2-1; 10 bases are shared with TRBD2. The CDR3 runs to 16 residues. Germline assignment: CDR1 SGHTA and CDR2 FQGNSA. The CDR3 protein is CAGSAPGLATNNEQFF. The CDR3 DNA reads as TGTGCCGGCAGCGCCCCGGGACTAGCGACCAACAATGAGCAGTTCTTC.

As to this clonotype: It may be a read error: a sequence one base away is much more abundant. This rearrangement joins TRBV6-4 to TRBJ2-7, with D perhaps matching TRBD1 or TRBD2 (6 bases each). The CDR3 totals 15 residues. Looked up from germline, CDR1 is MRHNA and CDR2 is SNTAGT. V dropped 10 bases and J dropped 7 bases, with 26 bases sitting between them. The CDR3 loop is CATSVGGGDYNEQYF. Written as DNA, the CDR3 is TGTGCCACTTCTGTCGGAGGGGGAGATTACAATGAGCAGTACTTC.

This clonotype was seen ten or more times. The chain has TRBV9 and TRBJ2-1; 10 positions agree with TRBD2. Trimming took 7 bases from V and 6 from J; bases not matched to a gene: 7. The CDR3 contains 14 residues. The germline CDR1 and CDR2 sequences are SGDLS and YYNGEE. CDR3 coding DNA: TGTGCCAGCTCCGACGGGACTAGCGCCAATGAGCAGTTCTTC. This gives the protein CASSDGTSANEQFF.

This clonotype has ten or more counts. The rearrangement joins TRBV11-2 to TRBJ2-7, with 9 bases matching TRBD2. There are 13 residues in the CDR3. Germline CDR1 and CDR2: SGHAT and FQNNGV. The CDR3 nucleotides are TGTGCAAGCGGGCGGAGCGGGAGGTACGAGCAGTACTTC. Residues: CASGRSGRYEQYF.

The V gene is TRBV6-5, the J gene TRBJ1-1; D call uncertain. Trimming took 0 bases from V and 7 from J, leaving 9 bases between them. The CDR3 loop spans 13 amino acids. Germline V gene sequence: CDR1 MNHEY, CDR2 SVGAGI. CDR3 in amino acids: CASSYSIGNEAFF. CDR3 bases: TGTGCCAGCAGTTACTCGATAGGGAATGAAGCTTTCTTT.

This clonotype was observed a few times. This chain connects TRBV14 to TRBJ2-5; maybe TRBD1 (5 bases). The V gene lost 6 bases and the J gene lost 7 bases, with 18 bases spanning the gap. The V gene's germline CDR1 is SGHDN and CDR2 FVKESK. The CDR3 runs 14 residues. The CDR3 region has the DNA TGTGCCAGCAGTCCCAGGGAAAGACTTGGGACCCAGTACTTC. The encoded protein is CASSPRERLGTQYF.

V and J are TRBV7-9 and TRBJ2-1, with TRBD1 identical over 8 bases. Trimming removed 5 bases from V and 7 bases from J; junction bases left unmatched: 10. CDR3 length: 15 residues. Germline V gives CDR1 SEHNR, CDR2 FQNEAQ (reference sequence). CDR3 loop: CASSPGQVYGNEQFF. DNA for the CDR3: TGTGCCAGCAGCCCGGGACAGGTTTACGGGAATGAGCAGTTCTTC. Full variable domain (outside the CDR3, taken from reference TRBV7-9 and TRBJ2-1): DTGVSQNPRHKITKRGQNVTFRCDPISEHNRLYWYRQTLGQGPEFLTYFQNEAQLEKSRLLSDRFSAERPKGSFSTLEIQRTEQGDSAMYLCASSPGQVYGNEQFFGPGTRLTVL.

This clonotype showed up many times. The chain employs TRBV5-8 and TRBJ2-3; 10 positions agree with TRBD2. This CDR3 is built from 16 residues. CDR1 and CDR2 (germline): SGHTS, YDEGEE. The J segment lost 4 bases and the V segment lost 7 bases, leaving 12 bases of the junction unmatched. CDR3 nucleotide sequence: TGTGCCAGCGGAAGGGGCGAAACTAGCGGGGCAGATACGCAGTATTTT. The encoded protein is CASGRGETSGADTQYF.